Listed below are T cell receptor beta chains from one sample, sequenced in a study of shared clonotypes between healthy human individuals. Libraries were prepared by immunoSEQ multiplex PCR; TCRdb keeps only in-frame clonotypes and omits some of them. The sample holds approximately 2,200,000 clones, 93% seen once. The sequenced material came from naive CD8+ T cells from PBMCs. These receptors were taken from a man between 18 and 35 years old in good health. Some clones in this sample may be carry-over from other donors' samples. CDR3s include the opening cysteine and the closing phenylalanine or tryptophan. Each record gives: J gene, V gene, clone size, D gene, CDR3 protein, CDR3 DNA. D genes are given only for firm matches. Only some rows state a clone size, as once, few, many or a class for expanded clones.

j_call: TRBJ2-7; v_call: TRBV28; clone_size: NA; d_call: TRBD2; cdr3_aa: CASSFPPGGAYEQYF; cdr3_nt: TGTGCCAGCAGTTTCCCCCCGGGAGGAGCCTACGAGCAGTACTTC
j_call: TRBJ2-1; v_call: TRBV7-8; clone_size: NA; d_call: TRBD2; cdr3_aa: CASSLRLAGSYNEQFF; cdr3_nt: TGTGCCAGCAGCTTACGACTAGCGGGATCCTACAATGAGCAGTTCTTC
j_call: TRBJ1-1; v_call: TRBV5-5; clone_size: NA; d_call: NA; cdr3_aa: CASSLTAQVNTEAFF; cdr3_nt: TGTGCCAGCAGCTTGACGGCTCAGGTGAACACTGAAGCTTTCTTT
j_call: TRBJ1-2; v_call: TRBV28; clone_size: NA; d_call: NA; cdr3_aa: CASSATDRIVLYGYTF; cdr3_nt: TGTGCCAGCAGTGCAACGGACCGGATCGTGCTGTATGGCTACACCTTC
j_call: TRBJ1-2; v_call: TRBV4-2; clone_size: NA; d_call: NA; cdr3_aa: CASSQPDPGWYTF; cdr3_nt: TGTGCCAGCAGCCAGCCGGACCCTGGATGGTACACCTTC
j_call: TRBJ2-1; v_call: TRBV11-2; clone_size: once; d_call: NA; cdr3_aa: CASSRVRDIYNEQFF; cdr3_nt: TGTGCCAGCAGCAGAGTCCGGGACATATACAATGAGCAGTTCTTC
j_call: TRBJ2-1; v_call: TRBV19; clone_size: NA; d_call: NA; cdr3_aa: CASSIIAADTMMFF; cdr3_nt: TGTGCCAGTAGTATTATTGCAGCCGATACAATGATGTTCTTC
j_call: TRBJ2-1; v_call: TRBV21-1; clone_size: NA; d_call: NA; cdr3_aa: CASSKAGTIRLATIGHEQFF; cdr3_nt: TGTGCCAGCAGCAAAGCGGGAACTATCCGACTAGCGACCATTGGGCATGAGCAGTTCTTC
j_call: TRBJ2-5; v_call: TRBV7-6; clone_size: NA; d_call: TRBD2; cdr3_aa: CASSLTSGRVPQETQYF; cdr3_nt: TGTGCCAGCAGCTTGACTAGCGGGAGGGTACCACAAGAGACCCAGTACTTC
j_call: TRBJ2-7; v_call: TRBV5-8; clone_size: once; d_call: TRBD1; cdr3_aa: CASSDRDSTYEQYF; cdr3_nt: TGTGCCAGCAGCGACCGGGACAGCACATACGAGCAGTACTTC
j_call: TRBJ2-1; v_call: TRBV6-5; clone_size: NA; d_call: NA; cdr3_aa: CASSYSTGTLYNEQFF; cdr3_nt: TGTGCCAGCAGTTACTCGACCGGGACACTCTACAATGAGCAGTTCTTC
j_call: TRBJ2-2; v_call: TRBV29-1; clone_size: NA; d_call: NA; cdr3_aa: CSVPGASNTGELFF; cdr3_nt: TGCAGCGTGCCGGGAGCCTCGAACACCGGGGAGCTGTTTTTT
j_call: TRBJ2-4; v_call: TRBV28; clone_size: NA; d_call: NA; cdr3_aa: CASSYPGTVTTGGKNIQYF; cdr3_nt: TGTGCCAGCAGTTACCCGGGCACCGTAACCACTGGGGGCAAAAACATTCAGTACTTC
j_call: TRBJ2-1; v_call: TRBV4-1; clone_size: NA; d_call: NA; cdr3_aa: CASSQVGPDEQFF; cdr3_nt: TGCGCCAGCAGCCAAGTTGGGCCGGATGAGCAGTTCTTC
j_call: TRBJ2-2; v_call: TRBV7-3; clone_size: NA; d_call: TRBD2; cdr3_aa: CASSPLGGRSGTGELFF; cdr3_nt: TGTGCCAGCAGCCCCCTTGGCGGGAGGAGTGGCACCGGGGAGCTGTTTTTT
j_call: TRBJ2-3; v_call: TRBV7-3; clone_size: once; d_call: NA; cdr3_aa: CASSPIVGDTQYF; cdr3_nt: TGTGCCAGCAGCCCGATAGTCGGGGATACGCAGTATTTT
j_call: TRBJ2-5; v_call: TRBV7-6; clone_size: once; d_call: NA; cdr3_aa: CASLPRGNQETQYF; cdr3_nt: TGTGCCAGCCTCCCCCGGGGCAACCAAGAGACCCAGTACTTC
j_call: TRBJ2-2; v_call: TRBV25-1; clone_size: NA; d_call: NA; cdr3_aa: CASSESPVTNTGELFF; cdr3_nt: TGTGCCAGCAGTGAATCGCCCGTTACGAACACCGGGGAGCTGTTTTTT
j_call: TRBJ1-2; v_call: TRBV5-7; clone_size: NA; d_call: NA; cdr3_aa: CASSYQRMGLWDYGYTF; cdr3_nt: TGTGCCAGCAGTTACCAGAGGATGGGGCTTTGGGACTATGGCTACACCTTC
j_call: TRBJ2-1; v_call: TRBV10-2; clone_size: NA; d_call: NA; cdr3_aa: CASSEVPSSYNEQFF; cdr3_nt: TGCGCCAGCAGTGAGGTGCCTAGCTCCTACAATGAGCAGTTCTTC
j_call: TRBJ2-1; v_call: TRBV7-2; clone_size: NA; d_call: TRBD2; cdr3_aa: CASSYGLVGGNEQFF; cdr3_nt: TGTGCCAGCAGCTACGGACTAGTTGGGGGCAATGAGCAGTTCTTC
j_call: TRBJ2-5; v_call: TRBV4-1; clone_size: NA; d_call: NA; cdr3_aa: CASSHSGLEETQYF; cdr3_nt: TGCGCCAGCAGCCACAGTGGACTGGAAGAGACCCAGTACTTC
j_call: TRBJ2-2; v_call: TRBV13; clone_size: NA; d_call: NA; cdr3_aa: CASSSLTGELFF; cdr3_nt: TGTGCCAGCAGCTCACTTACCGGGGAGCTGTTTTTT
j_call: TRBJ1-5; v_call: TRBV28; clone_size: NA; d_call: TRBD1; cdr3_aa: CASTKFVLGQTNQPQHF; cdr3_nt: TGTGCCAGCACCAAATTCGTTTTGGGACAGACTAATCAGCCCCAGCATTTT
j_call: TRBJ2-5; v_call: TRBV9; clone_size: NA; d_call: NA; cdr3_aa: CASSDPDRHRAQYF; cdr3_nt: TGTGCCAGCAGCGACCCGGACAGACACAGGGCCCAGTACTTC
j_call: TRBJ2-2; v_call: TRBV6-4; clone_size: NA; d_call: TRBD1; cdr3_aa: CASSERGQHTGELFF; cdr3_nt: TGTGCCAGCAGTGAAAGGGGGCAGCACACCGGGGAGCTGTTTTTT
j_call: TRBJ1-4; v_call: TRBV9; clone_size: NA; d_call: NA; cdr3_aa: CASSISDGTTNEKLFF; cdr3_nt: TGTGCCAGCAGCATATCGGACGGAACAACTAATGAAAAACTGTTTTTT
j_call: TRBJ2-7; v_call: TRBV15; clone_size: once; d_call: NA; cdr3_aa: CATSRGGEDYEQYF; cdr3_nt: TGTGCCACCAGCAGAGGCGGGGAGGACTACGAGCAGTACTTC
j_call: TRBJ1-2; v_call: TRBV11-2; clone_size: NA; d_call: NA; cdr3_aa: CASSSPPDMDGGPYYGYTF; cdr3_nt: TGTGCCAGCAGCTCCCCCCCAGATATGGACGGCGGTCCCTACTATGGCTACACCTTC
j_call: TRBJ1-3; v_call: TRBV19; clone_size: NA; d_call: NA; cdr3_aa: CASSTGTLREYGNTIYF; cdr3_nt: TGTGCCAGTAGTACCGGGACCCTGCGGGAGTATGGAAACACCATATATTTT
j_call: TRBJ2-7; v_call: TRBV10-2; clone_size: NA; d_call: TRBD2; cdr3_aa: CASSAPPGSGRTDYEQYF; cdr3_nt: TGCGCCAGCAGCGCTCCGCCGGGAAGCGGGAGGACTGACTACGAGCAGTACTTC
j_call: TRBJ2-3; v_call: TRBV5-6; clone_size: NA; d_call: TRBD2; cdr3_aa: CASSKPSGRVAQYF; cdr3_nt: TGTGCCAGCAGCAAACCAAGTGGGAGGGTGGCGCAGTATTTT
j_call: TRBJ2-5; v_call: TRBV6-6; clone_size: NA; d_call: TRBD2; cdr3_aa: CASTKRDSGSRETQYF; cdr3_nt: TGTGCCAGCACCAAGCGAGATAGCGGGAGTCGAGAGACCCAGTACTTC
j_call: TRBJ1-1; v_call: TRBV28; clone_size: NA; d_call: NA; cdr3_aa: CASSPRSDGAEAFF; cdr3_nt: TGTGCCAGCAGTCCCCGGTCAGATGGGGCTGAAGCTTTCTTT
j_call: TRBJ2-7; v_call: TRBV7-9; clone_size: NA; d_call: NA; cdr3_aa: CASSPTLGPALEEQYF; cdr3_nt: TGTGCCAGCAGCCCGACCCTCGGACCAGCGTTGGAAGAGCAGTACTTC
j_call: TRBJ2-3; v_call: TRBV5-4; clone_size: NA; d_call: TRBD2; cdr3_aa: CASSLKRETLDTQYF; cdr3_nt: TGTGCCAGCAGCTTAAAGCGGGAGACCCTAGATACGCAGTATTTT
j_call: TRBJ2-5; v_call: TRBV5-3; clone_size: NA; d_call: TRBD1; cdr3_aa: CAAPYKTGKETQYF; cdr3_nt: TGTGCCGCCCCGTATAAGACAGGGAAGGAGACCCAGTACTTC
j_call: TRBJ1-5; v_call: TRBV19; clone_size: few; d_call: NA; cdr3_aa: CATSQVDSQHF; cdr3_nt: TGTGCCACCTCCCAGGTGGACTCCCAGCATTTT
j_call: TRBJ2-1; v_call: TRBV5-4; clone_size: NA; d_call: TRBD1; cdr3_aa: CASSLGQGPYNEQFF; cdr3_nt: TGTGCCAGCAGCTTAGGACAGGGACCCTACAATGAGCAGTTCTTC
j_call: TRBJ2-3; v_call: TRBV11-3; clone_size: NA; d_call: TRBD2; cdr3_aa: CASSFLGGSAGSTDTQYF; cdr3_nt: TGTGCCAGCAGCTTCCTAGGCGGGTCAGCGGGAAGCACAGATACGCAGTATTTT
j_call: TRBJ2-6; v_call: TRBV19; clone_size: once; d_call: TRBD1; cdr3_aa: CASTLTGVISGANVLTF; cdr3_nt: TGTGCCAGTACCTTGACAGGGGTTATCTCTGGGGCCAACGTCCTGACTTTC
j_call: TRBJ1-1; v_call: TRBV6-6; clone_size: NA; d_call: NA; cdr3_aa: CASSPVQGWDTEAFF; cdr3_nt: TGTGCCAGCAGTCCTGTACAGGGATGGGACACTGAAGCTTTCTTT
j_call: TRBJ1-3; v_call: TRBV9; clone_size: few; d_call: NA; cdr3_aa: CASSVWEFSGNTIYF; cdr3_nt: TGTGCCAGCAGCGTTTGGGAGTTCTCTGGAAACACCATATATTTT
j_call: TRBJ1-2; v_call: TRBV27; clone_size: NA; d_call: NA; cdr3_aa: CASSFSGMAYGYTF; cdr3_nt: TGTGCCAGCAGTTTTTCAGGGATGGCCTATGGCTACACCTTC